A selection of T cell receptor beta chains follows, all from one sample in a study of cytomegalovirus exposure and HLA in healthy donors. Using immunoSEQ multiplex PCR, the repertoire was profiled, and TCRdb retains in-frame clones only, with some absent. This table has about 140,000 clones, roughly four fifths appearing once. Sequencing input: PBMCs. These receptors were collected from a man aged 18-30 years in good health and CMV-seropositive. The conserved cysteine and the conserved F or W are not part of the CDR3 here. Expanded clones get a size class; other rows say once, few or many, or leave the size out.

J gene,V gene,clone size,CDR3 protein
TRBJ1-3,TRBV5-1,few,ASSLGTNSGNTIY
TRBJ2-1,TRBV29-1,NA,SVEGGRGIVNEQF
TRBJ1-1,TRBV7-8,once,ASSLQGGAMNTEAF
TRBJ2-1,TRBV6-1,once,ASSPGDRVHNEQF
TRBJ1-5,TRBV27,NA,ASSLSSRGRSQH
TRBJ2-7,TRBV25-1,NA,ASSDQDKAYEQY
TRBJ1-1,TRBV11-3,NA,ASSWSRGTEAF
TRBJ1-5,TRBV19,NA,ASSSRQGRSNQPQH
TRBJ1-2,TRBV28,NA,ASRGQGALYYGYT
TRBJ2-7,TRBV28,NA,ASSRGDTYYEQY